The 21 T cell receptor beta chains reported below all come from one sample, sequenced in a study of blood T cell repertoires in COVID-19. Clones were sequenced by immunoSEQ multiplex PCR, and TCRdb holds only the in-frame ones, with some missing. The sample has around 98,000 clones, roughly 82% seen once. Input material: peripheral blood. These receptors came from an older man with active or convalescent COVID-19.

The J gene is TRBJ2-3, the V gene TRBV14; 7 bases map to TRBD2. The germline gives CDR1 SGHDN, CDR2 FVKESK. J was trimmed by 0 bases and V by 4 bases; bases with no gene match: 4. The CDR3 loop spans 15 amino acids. CDR3 sequence reads: CASSLQLASTDTQYF. The CDR3 coding sequence is TGTGCCAGCAGCCTACAACTAGCGAGCACAGATACGCAGTATTTT.

In its sample, this clone was seen once. The rearrangement joins TRBV3-1 (or the pseudogene TRBV3-2) to TRBJ2-1; 11 positions match TRBD2. Germline CDR1 and CDR2: LGHDT and YNNKEL (reference sequence). The CDR3 length is 16 residues. J lost 9 bases, V lost 0 bases, and 7 bases had no gene match. Here the CDR3 DNA reads TGTGCCAGCAGCCAAGACCTCGCTAGCGGGGGGAGTGAGCAGTTCTTC. Translated, it gives CASSQDLASGGSEQFF.

V is TRBV30 and J is TRBJ2-5; 9 bases fit TRBD2. Germline V gene lookup returns CDR1 GTSNPN and CDR2 SVGIG (reference sequence). Trimming cost V 1 base and J 4 bases; bases outside gene matches: 4. The CDR3 extends over 14 amino acids. Written as DNA, the CDR3 is TGTGCCTGGAGTGAAGCGGGGGGCCCAGAGACCCAGTACTTC. Translation: CAWSEAGGPETQYF.

The chain joins TRBV7-2 to TRBJ2-3; 8 nucleotides line up with TRBD2. V shed 9 bases and J 6 bases; nucleotides not matched to a gene: 8. Germline lookup yields CDR1 SGHTA and CDR2 FQGNSA. The CDR3 has 13 amino acids. The CDR3 protein is CARASGPGDTQYF. The CDR3 DNA reads TGTGCCAGGGCTAGCGGGCCCGGGGATACGCAGTATTTT.

The rearrangement uses TRBV19 and TRBJ1-1, with a weak D call TRBD1 (5 bases). The V and J ends lost 3 bases and 0 bases respectively, with 5 bases between them. The CDR3 length is 13 residues. Germline CDR1 LNHDA, CDR2 SQIVND (reference sequence). The CDR3 loop reads CASSMGLNTEAFF. The CDR3 DNA reads as TGTGCCAGTAGTATGGGGCTGAACACTGAAGCTTTCTTT.

The J gene is TRBJ2-1, the V gene TRBV3-1 (or the pseudogene TRBV3-2), with unresolved D. This CDR3 contains 13 residues. Trimming took 4 bases from V and 3 from J, leaving 7 bases between them. Germline CDR1 is LGHDT and CDR2 is YNNKEL (reference sequence). CDR3 nucleotides: TGTGCCAGCAGCCCCGGCGGCTACAATGAGCAGTTCTTC. Amino acid sequence: CASSPGGYNEQFF.

CDR3 loop: CASSSDGTGYYNEQFF. The CDR3 region has the DNA TGTGCCAGCAGCTCGGATGGGACAGGGTACTACAATGAGCAGTTCTTC. This chain joins TRBV5-5 and TRBJ2-1; 9 bases line up with TRBD1. V dropped 3 bases and J dropped 3; count of bases not matched to a gene: 7. This CDR3 is built from 16 residues. Germline values: CDR1 SGHKS, CDR2 YYEKEE (reference sequence).

The rearrangement uses TRBV5-1 and TRBJ2-7; 7 positions match TRBD2. V lost 0 bases to trimming and J lost 5 bases; unmatched junction nucleotides: 11. The CDR3 is 16 amino acids. Per the germline V gene, CDR1 is SGHRS and CDR2 is YFSETQ. This CDR3 reads CASSLAPSGAGNEQYF. In DNA, the CDR3 is TGCGCCAGCAGCTTGGCTCCGAGCGGGGCCGGAAACGAGCAGTACTTC.

The chain employs TRBV6-5 and TRBJ2-1; 12 nucleotides agree with TRBD2. The CDR3 sequence is 15 residues long. The germline V gene encodes CDR1 MNHEY and CDR2 SVGAGI. The ends lost 4 bases at V and 8 bases at J; junction bases unmatched: 6. The CDR3 nucleotides are TGTGCCAGCAGTTCGCTAGCGGGGGGGCATCATGAGCAGTTCTTC. This codes for CASSSLAGGHHEQFF.

The V call is TRBV19, the J call TRBJ1-5; 7 nucleotides agree with TRBD1. This CDR3 region has 14 residues. The V and J ends lost 5 bases and 4 bases, in that order; junction bases with no gene match: 5. The germline gives CDR1 LNHDA, CDR2 SQIVND (reference sequence). CDR3: CASSGGQLNQPQHF. In DNA form, the CDR3 reads TGTGCCAGTAGTGGGGGACAGCTGAATCAGCCCCAGCATTTT.

This clone was counted only a few times. This chain links TRBV7-9 with TRBJ2-1, with TRBD1 matching 8 bases. The CDR3 runs to 14 residues. Unmatched junction bases numbered 10, after V lost 5 bases and J lost 10 bases. Germline V CDR1 and CDR2: SEHNR, FQNEAQ (reference sequence). In DNA, the CDR3 is TGTGCCAGCAGCCTTGGACAGGGAAGCCGGGAGCAGTTCTTC. Its translation: CASSLGQGSREQFF.

This rearrangement joins TRBV5-4 to TRBJ1-2; TRBD1 is a possible D gene (6 bases). V lost 4 bases and J lost 3, with 10 bases in between. CDR3 length: 13 residues. Germline loops: CDR1 SGHNT, CDR2 YYREEE (reference sequence). The CDR3 here is CASSPTGYYGYTF. CDR3 DNA sequence: TGTGCCAGCAGCCCAACAGGGTACTATGGCTACACCTTC.

This sequence joins TRBV6-5 and TRBJ2-2; 11 nucleotides align to TRBD1. This CDR3 is 15 amino acids long. CDR1 is MNHEY, CDR2 SVGAGI, per germline. V gave up 6 bases and J gave up 7 bases; unmatched junction bases: 7. The CDR3 region is CASRDGQGAGGELFF. In DNA, the CDR3 is TGTGCCAGCAGAGACGGACAGGGGGCTGGCGGGGAGCTGTTTTTT.

V usage is TRBV11-3 and J usage is TRBJ2-1, with D hard to call. CDR3 size: 14 residues. CDR1 is SGHNT and CDR2 is YENEEA in the germline V gene. The ends were cut back, 1 base at V and 7 bases at J, with 11 bases in the middle. The CDR3 loop is CASSLGAASNEQFF. Written as DNA, the CDR3 is TGTGCCAGCAGCTTAGGGGCAGCCTCTAATGAGCAGTTCTTC.

The V call is TRBV7-9, the J call TRBJ1-2; the match to TRBD1 covers 11 bases. Per germline, CDR1 SEHNR and CDR2 FQNEAQ (reference sequence). Trimming cost V 3 bases and J 4 bases; bases outside gene matches: 4. The CDR3 is 15 amino acids. CDR3 amino acids: CASSFGQGATYGYTF. The DNA of the CDR3 is TGTGCCAGCAGCTTTGGACAGGGGGCGACCTATGGCTACACCTTC.

Written as DNA, the CDR3 is TGTGCCAGCAGCTTAGTCGGGGGGAGCGGGGCGGAGACCCAGTACTTC. It is translated as CASSLVGGSGAETQYF. The chain has TRBV7-2 and TRBJ2-5; TRBD2 matches 7 bases. V lost 1 base to trimming and J lost 5 bases; unmatched junction nucleotides: 10. From germline, CDR1 is SGHTA and CDR2 FQGNSA. This CDR3 has 16 residues.

The V call is TRBV19, the J call TRBJ1-5, with no clear D. The V gene lost 0 bases and the J gene lost 7 bases, with 16 bases spanning the gap. CDR3 length equals 16 residues. The germline V gene encodes CDR1 LNHDA and CDR2 SQIVND (reference sequence). The CDR3 region is CASSIDLAAPGQPQHF. The CDR3 region has the DNA TGTGCCAGTAGTATAGATTTGGCCGCCCCGGGACAGCCCCAGCATTTT.

The chain combines TRBV9 with TRBJ2-2; 7 bases are shared with TRBD2. CDR3 length: 14 amino acids. Germline loops: CDR1 SGDLS, CDR2 YYNGEE. V shed 4 bases, J shed 5 bases, and the junction held 5 bases outside the gene matches. In DNA, the CDR3 is TGTGCCAGCAGCCGGGACTACAGAACCGGGGAGCTGTTTTTT. It yields the protein CASSRDYRTGELFF. The complete variable domain, with remaining parts taken from reference TRBV9 and TRBJ2-2, reads DSGVTQTPKHLITATGQRVTLRCSPRSGDLSVYWYQQSLDQGLQFLIQYYNGEERAKGNILERFSAQQFPDLHSELNLSSLELGDSALYFCASSRDYRTGELFFGEGSRLTVL.

The V and J genes are TRBV29-1 and TRBJ1-4; possibly TRBD1 for D (6 bases). V shed 6 bases and J shed 3 bases, with 14 bases lying between them. The CDR3 contains 14 residues. Germline-derived CDR1 and CDR2 are SQVTM and ANQGSEA. CDR3 in amino acids: CSVREGGPNEKLFF. The CDR3 DNA is TGCAGCGTACGGGAGGGGGGCCCTAATGAAAAACTGTTTTTT.

This chain connects TRBV12-3 or TRBV12-4 to TRBJ2-7, with 9 bases matching TRBD1. Trimming removed 5 bases from V and 4 bases from J; junction bases left unmatched: 3. The CDR3 has 13 residues. CDR3 bases: TGTGCCAGCAGTCGGGACAGGGCGTACGAGCAGTACTTC. Translation: CASSRDRAYEQYF.

V usage is TRBV7-6 and J usage is TRBJ2-5; 8 bases align to TRBD1. With 5 bases clipped from V and 4 bases from J, the junction kept 9 bases outside the gene matches. The CDR3 spans 15 residues. Germline CDR1 is SGHVS and CDR2 is FNYEAQ. CDR3 nucleotides: TGTGCCAGCAGCGAACGACAGGGGTTGGGAGAGACCCAGTACTTC. It yields the protein CASSERQGLGETQYF.